The 14 T cell receptor beta chains below come from one sample, sequenced in a study of blood T cells in healthy people across ages. Then a second PCR, running about 6 to 11 cycles, was carried out with a sample-barcoded 5' primer and a J-beta primer mix. Via MiXCR, TCRdb re-called the 5' RACE reads, giving one row per CDR3 protein. The table lists hundreds of thousands of distinct CDR3 sequences, 48% of them singletons. Input material: blood. The origin of the receptors is a man aged 25-45 years in good health.

The chain employs TRBV20-1 and TRBJ2-7; D ambiguous. Germline V gives CDR1 DFQATT, CDR2 SNEGSKA (reference sequence). The germline V and J ends were trimmed by 1 base and 7 bases, with 8 bases remaining between them. CDR3 size: 11 residues. The CDR3 nucleotides are TGCAGTGCTAGAGTCCCCGGTGAGCAGTACTTC. It translates to CSARVPGEQYF.

This chain joins TRBV11-3 and TRBJ2-1; 10 positions agree with TRBD2. The CDR3 runs to 14 residues. After removal of 3 bases from V and 9 bases from J, the junction contained 5 bases not matched to a gene. Germline CDR1 is SGHNT and CDR2 is YENEEA. The DNA of the CDR3 is TGTGCCAGCAGCTTGATTAGCGGGGGGACTGAGCAGTTCTTC. Its protein is CASSLISGGTEQFF.

In its sample, this clonotype was seen once. The chain joins TRBV10-3 to TRBJ1-2, with D possibly TRBD1 on 6 matching bases. Germline V lookup: CDR1 ENHRY, CDR2 SYGVKD. Trimming took off 4 bases at V and 4 bases at J, with 10 bases between the two ends. The CDR3 consists of 13 residues. The CDR3: CAISVDSFYGYTF. CDR3 DNA sequence: TGTGCCATCAGTGTGGACAGCTTCTATGGCTACACCTTC.

For this clonotype: Germline and junction disagree at one end, which may indicate a read error. The J gene is TRBJ2-1, the V gene TRBV7-3, with 12 bases matching TRBD2. The CDR3 runs 20 residues. Looked up from germline, CDR1 is SGHTA and CDR2 is FQGTGA. CDR3 sequence (DNA): TGTGCCGGCAGCTTAAACCTTAGGCTAGCGGGGGGGATAACAACCAATGAGCAGTTCTTC. Translating gives CAGSLNLRLAGGITTNEQFF. The full variable domain, in which reference TRBV7-3 and TRBJ2-1 provide the parts outside the CDR3, is GAGVSQTPSNKVTEKGKYVELRCDPISGHTALYWYRQSLGQGPEFLIYFQGTGAADDSGLPNDRFFAVRPEGSVSTLKIQRTERGDSAVYLCAGSLNLRLAGGITTNEQFFGPGTRLTVL.

J is TRBJ2-1 and V is TRBV29-1, with 10 bases fitting TRBD2. Germline V gene lookup returns CDR1 SQVTM and CDR2 ANQGSEA. Trimming cost V 8 bases and J 9 bases; bases outside gene matches: 10. This CDR3 contains 13 residues. The CDR3 region has the DNA TGCAGCATCACCACTAGCGGGGTGGGTGAGCAGTTCTTC. Residues: CSITTSGVGEQFF.

Remarks on this clonotype: This clone may be a read error of a much larger clone one base away. This chain links TRBV28 with TRBJ2-1, with a tentative D call TRBD2 (5 bases). CDR1 and CDR2 from the germline V gene are MDHEN and SYDVKM. Trimming pared 5 bases from V and 9 bases from J, leaving 14 bases between. The CDR3 runs to 13 residues. The CDR3: CASSPQLGLEQFF. CDR3 sequence (DNA): TGTGCCAGCAGTCCTCAACTAGGCCTTGAGCAGTTCTTC.

This clonotype was counted only a few times. The V and J genes are TRBV29-1 and TRBJ2-1, with unresolved D. The CDR3 loop spans 16 amino acids. V was clipped by 7 bases and J by 1 base, with 20 bases between them. CDR1 and CDR2 (germline): SQVTM, ANQGSEA. CDR3 region: CSAIERARDSYNEQFF. Here the CDR3 DNA reads TGCAGCGCTATCGAGAGAGCTAGGGATTCCTACAATGAGCAGTTCTTC.

This clonotype appeared many times. The chain carries TRBV25-1 and TRBJ2-7; 7 nucleotides match TRBD2. The CDR3 has 14 amino acids. Trimming at V came to 6 bases and at J to 5 bases, leaving 10 bases not matched to a gene. In germline, CDR1 is MGHDK, CDR2 SYGVNS. CDR3 amino acids: CASSTPRGGDEQYF. The CDR3 nucleotides are TGTGCCAGCAGCACTCCCCGCGGGGGTGACGAGCAGTACTTC.

This clonotype was observed a single time. This CDR3 reads CSASNRGRGTEAFF. The CDR3 region has the DNA TGCAGTGCTAGTAACAGGGGGCGAGGCACTGAAGCTTTCTTT. V is TRBV20-1 and J is TRBJ1-1, with 9 bases aligning to TRBD1. The V and J ends lost 3 bases and 4 bases, in that order; junction bases with no gene match: 6. The CDR3 is 14 amino acids. Germline V gives CDR1 DFQATT, CDR2 SNEGSKA (reference sequence).

This clonotype appeared many times. This chain uses TRBV3-1 with TRBJ2-7, with D tentatively TRBD1 or TRBD2 (5 bases each). The CDR3 length is 12 residues. The germline CDR1 and CDR2 sequences are LGHDT and YNNKEL (reference sequence). Trimming cost V 9 bases and J 2 bases, with 11 bases left between them. CDR3 amino acids: CASKGRAYEQYF. As DNA, the CDR3 is TGTGCCAGTAAGGGGCGGGCCTACGAGCAGTACTTC.

The chain uses TRBV6-6 and TRBJ2-2; tentative D call: TRBD1 (6 bases). Germline V gene lookup returns CDR1 MNHNY and CDR2 SVGAGI (reference sequence). V was trimmed by 7 bases and J by 4 bases, leaving 16 bases between them. The CDR3 is 15 residues long. CDR3 nucleotides: TGTGCCAGCACCCTACTAGACAGGTTCACCGGGGAGCTGTTTTTT. Translation gives CASTLLDRFTGELFF.

This clonotype was seen more than once but under ten times. The chain links TRBV27 to TRBJ2-1, with TRBD2 matching over 10 bases. Losses at the gene ends were 8 bases for V and 4 bases for J; bases not matched to a gene: 5. The CDR3 sequence is 14 residues long. Germline V CDR1 and CDR2: MNHEY, SMNVEV (reference sequence). In DNA form, the CDR3 reads TGTGCCAGCGGCCTAGCGGGGGATTACAATGAGCAGTTCTTC. Translating it yields CASGLAGDYNEQFF.

This clonotype was seen only a few times. CDR3 loop: CATSRDVNTEAFF. The DNA of the CDR3 is TGTGCCACCAGCAGAGATGTGAACACTGAAGCTTTCTTT. J is TRBJ1-1 and V is TRBV15; no clear D gene. This CDR3 has 13 amino acids. Trimming shortened V by 0 bases and J by 0 bases, and 2 bases separated the two germline ends. Germline V gene sequence: CDR1 LNHNV, CDR2 YYDKDF (reference sequence).

This clonotype turned up a few times. The rearrangement links TRBV4-3 to TRBJ2-1; tentative D call: TRBD2 (6 bases). This CDR3 is built from 17 residues. V lost 0 bases to trimming and J lost 0 bases, with 12 bases between them. Germline V CDR1 and CDR2: LGHNA, YSLEER. CDR3 sequence: CASSQDSGGISYNEQFF. The CDR3 nucleotides are TGCGCCAGCAGCCAAGATTCGGGCGGGATCTCCTACAATGAGCAGTTCTTC.